The T cell receptor (beta chain) under discussion was sequenced for a study of cytomegalovirus exposure and HLA in healthy donors. Whole-study findings and limits: Testing in vitro showed a few CMV-associated chains specific for CMV antigens.

CDR3 length equals 15 residues. Trimming cost V 4 bases and J 6 bases; bases outside gene matches: 11. The germline V gene encodes CDR1 LNHDA and CDR2 SQIVND (reference sequence). PCR amplification relied on 60 Vbeta primers (plus 13 Jbeta primers). Using immunoSEQ multiplex PCR, the repertoire was profiled, and TCRdb retains in-frame clones only, with some absent. Its listing shows about 99,000 clones. A word on this clone: Antigen: not known.

The chain carries TRBV19 and TRBJ1-2, with 7 bases fitting TRBD1. The sequence was collected from a man aged 40-49 years in good health and CMV-seronegative. Input material: PBMCs. In DNA form, the CDR3 reads TGTGCCAGTAGTACCCAAGCCCAGGGGGGAGATGGCTACACCTTC. The encoded protein is CASSTQAQGGDGYTF. The variable domain in full, completed from reference TRBV19 and TRBJ1-2, reads DGGITQSPKYLFRKEGQNVTLSCEQNLNHDAMYWYRQDPGQGLRLIYYSQIVNDFQKGDIAEGYSVSREKKESFPLTVTSAQKNPTAFYLCASSTQAQGGDGYTFGSGTRLTVV.